This T cell receptor beta chain was observed in a study of CD8+ T cells in alopecia areata. As for the study in general: Treated patients were given oral tofacitinib, which was dosed at 5 to 10 mg twice daily. Findings and limits, study-wide: With tofacitinib ongoing, many expanded lesional clones persisted in both scalp and blood.

Extracted RNA was reverse transcribed into cDNA, the sequencing template. Produced via immunoSEQ multiplex PCR; TCRdb's table is partial and in-frame only. The table lists 120,000 or so clones, roughly 57% of them singletons, with 5.7% in the top ten. Regarding treatment: oral pan-JAK inhibitor, 5-10 mg twice daily. This clone was counted between two and nine times. The antigen remains unidentified. The CDR3 extends over 14 amino acids. The V end was cut by 0 bases, the J end by 0 bases, with 6 bases between. CDR1 and CDR2 (germline): MGHDK, SYGVNS. The TCR comes from a human donor with alopecia areata. The chain uses TRBV25-1 and TRBJ2-7, with D unclear. The sequences come from CD4+ T cells sorted from blood, collected at week 4, from a patient treated with tofacitinib. DNA for the CDR3: TGTGCCAGCAGTGAATATGGCGGCTCCTACGAGCAGTACTTC. Translating gives CASSEYGGSYEQYF.